This T cell receptor beta chain was sequenced for a study of blood T cells in healthy people across ages. Germline V CDR1 and CDR2: MNHEY, SVGEGT. Losses at the gene ends were 5 bases for V and 2 bases for J; bases not matched to a gene: 6. This CDR3 spans 15 amino acids. Combining a sample-barcoded 5' primer with a J-beta primer mix, a second PCR ran for roughly 6 to 12 cycles. In TCRdb, the 5' RACE reads were re-called with MiXCR into one record per CDR3 protein. The table lists about 640,000 distinct CDR3 sequences, about 30% of them singletons. In its sample, this clonotype was seen a few times. The chain is built from TRBV6-2 or TRBV6-3 and TRBJ1-5, with 7 positions matching TRBD1. The sequencing sample was made of blood. The receptor comes from an elderly woman in good health. The CDR3 region is CASSKQGSGNQPQHF. DNA for the CDR3: TGTGCCAGCAGTAAACAGGGGTCTGGCAATCAGCCCCAGCATTTT.